A single sample gave rise to the 4 T cell receptor beta chains below, sequenced in a study of cytotoxic CD8 clonotypes in ibrutinib-treated CLL. Repertoires were generated with immunoSEQ multiplex PCR, while TCRdb's copy carries only in-frame clones and drops some. In the table there are 160,000 or so clones, around nine tenths of which are singletons. Sequencing used PBMCs, obtained at disease progression, from a patient treated with ibrutinib. The origin of the receptors is a human donor with chronic lymphocytic leukemia.

V gene TRBV19 combines with J gene TRBJ1-2; 9 bases are shared with TRBD1. The CDR3 has 14 residues. Losses at the gene ends were 6 bases for V and 3 bases for J; bases not matched to a gene: 5. Germline V gene lookup returns CDR1 LNHDA and CDR2 SQIVND (reference sequence). The CDR3 region is CASRGGQGYYGYTF. Written as DNA, the CDR3 is TGTGCCAGTAGAGGGGGACAGGGATACTATGGCTACACCTTC.

A single count supports this clone. Other DNA variants within this sample encode the same CDR3. The V gene is TRBV19, the J gene TRBJ2-3; D not certain. Germline CDR1 and CDR2: LNHDA and SQIVND (reference sequence). The CDR3 runs to 12 residues. The V and J ends lost 3 bases and 3 bases respectively, with 4 bases between them. This chain's CDR3 is CASSIGTDTQYF. The CDR3 DNA sequence: TGTGCCAGTAGTATCGGAACAGATACGCAGTATTTT. Together with reference TRBV19 and TRBJ2-3, the CDR3 gives the full variable domain: DGGITQSPKYLFRKEGQNVTLSCEQNLNHDAMYWYRQDPGQGLRLIYYSQIVNDFQKGDIAEGYSVSREKKESFPLTVTSAQKNPTAFYLCASSIGTDTQYFGPGTRLTVL.

The V call is TRBV7-2, the J call TRBJ1-2, with 7 nucleotides matching TRBD1. V lost 2 bases, J lost 4 bases, and 7 bases stayed unmatched. This CDR3 has 15 residues. Germline V lookup: CDR1 SGHTA, CDR2 FQGNSA. CDR3 residues: CASSLQQGRSYGYTF. DNA of the CDR3: TGTGCCAGCAGCTTACAACAGGGGCGCAGCTATGGCTACACCTTC. Using reference TRBV7-2 and TRBJ1-2 for the parts outside the CDR3, the full variable domain is GAGVSQSPSNKVTEKGKDVELRCDPISGHTALYWYRQSLGQGLEFLIYFQGNSAPDKSGLPSDRFSAERTGGSVSTLTIQRTQQEDSAVYLCASSLQQGRSYGYTFGSGTRLTVV.

The rearrangement joins TRBV27 to TRBJ2-5; perhaps TRBD2 as D (6 bases). The CDR3 length is 15 residues. Germline lookup yields CDR1 MNHEY and CDR2 SMNVEV (reference sequence). Trimming stripped 0 bases from V and 6 bases from J, with 14 bases between. The CDR3 region is CASSLSMGGIKTQYF. The CDR3 DNA follows: TGTGCCAGCAGTTTATCGATGGGCGGGATTAAGACCCAGTACTTC.